These 15 T cell receptor beta chains were all obtained from the same sample, sequenced in a study of cytotoxic CD8 clonotypes in ibrutinib-treated CLL. Clones were read by immunoSEQ multiplex PCR, and TCRdb kept only the in-frame ones, dropping some. The table includes fewer than 55,000 clones, about 57% detected once. Sequenced material: PBMCs, taken after 24 months of ibrutinib treatment. These receptors originate from a human donor with chronic lymphocytic leukemia.

This clone has a handful of counts. In DNA form, the CDR3 reads TGTGCCAGCAGCTTGACAGGATTACTTGGAAACACCATATATTTT. Protein sequence: CASSLTGLLGNTIYF. The J gene is TRBJ1-3, the V gene TRBV27; D may be TRBD1 (6 bases). The CDR3 spans 15 residues. In germline, CDR1 is MNHEY, CDR2 SMNVEV (reference sequence). Trimming removed 6 bases from V and 3 bases from J, with 15 bases in between.

Written as DNA, the CDR3 is TGCGCCAGCAGCCAAGGATCGGTCGCAGGAACTGGAAACACCATATATTTT. It specifies CASSQGSVAGTGNTIYF. The chain couples TRBV4-1 to TRBJ1-3; no definite D call. CDR3 size: 17 residues. Germline V CDR1 and CDR2: MGHRA, YSYEKL. V was clipped by 1 base and J by 2 bases, with 15 bases between them.

V usage is TRBV27 and J usage is TRBJ2-3, with TRBD1 as a possible D gene (6 bases). The CDR3 has 20 amino acids. V gave up 3 bases and J gave up 0 bases, with 25 bases separating them. Germline values: CDR1 MNHEY, CDR2 SMNVEV (reference sequence). The CDR3 DNA reads as TGTGCCAGCAGTTTGAAATCACCAATTCACAGGGCTACTAGCACAGATACGCAGTATTTT. Its protein is CASSLKSPIHRATSTDTQYF.

The chain has TRBV20-1 and TRBJ2-1; D is ambiguous. V gave up 4 bases and J gave up 10 bases, with 11 bases separating them. The CDR3 extends over 11 amino acids. Germline V gives CDR1 DFQATT, CDR2 SNEGSKA (reference sequence). DNA for the CDR3: TGCAGTGCTACAGCAGCGACAGAGCAGTTCTTC. Translation gives CSATAATEQFF.

This chain uses TRBV5-1 with TRBJ2-7; D is perhaps TRBD1 (5 bases). From germline, CDR1 is SGHRS and CDR2 YFSETQ. V dropped 2 bases and J dropped 5 bases, with 11 bases sitting between them. This CDR3 is built from 13 residues. The CDR3 DNA sequence: TGCGCCAGCAGCTTTGCCAGGGCCGACGAGCAGTACTTC. It codes for CASSFARADEQYF. Drawing the rest from reference TRBV5-1 and TRBJ2-7, the complete variable domain is KAGVTQTPRYLIKTRGQQVTLSCSPISGHRSVSWYQQTPGQGLQFLFEYFSETQRNKGNFPGRFSGRQFSNSRSEMNVSTLELGDSALYLCASSFARADEQYFGPGTRLTVT.

The rearrangement links TRBV4-2 to TRBJ2-1, with D perhaps TRBD2 (7 bases). This CDR3 comprises 17 residues. Trimming took 0 bases from V and 4 from J, leaving 16 bases between them. Germline assignment: CDR1 LGHNA and CDR2 YNFKEQ. DNA of the CDR3: TGTGCCAGCAGCCAAGAGGGGGCGGGGGCCTTTTACAATGAGCAGTTCTTC. This codes for CASSQEGAGAFYNEQFF.

This clone has just a few counts. The gene calls are TRBV15 and TRBJ2-5, with a tentative D call TRBD2 (5 bases). Germline CDR1 and CDR2: LNHNV and YYDKDF (reference sequence). There are 14 residues in the CDR3. V was shortened by 5 bases and J by 2 bases, with 12 bases between the two germline ends. The CDR3 DNA is TGTGCCACCAGCCCCCGGCGACTACAAGAGACCCAGTACTTC. Translated: CATSPRRLQETQYF.

The rearrangement uses TRBV19 and TRBJ2-3; 7 bases agree with TRBD1. The CDR3 length is 15 residues. J was trimmed by 1 base and V by 1 base; bases with no gene match: 2. Germline V gene lookup returns CDR1 LNHDA and CDR2 SQIVND (reference sequence). CDR3 amino acids: CASSIGGGGTDTQYF. In DNA, the CDR3 is TGTGCCAGTAGTATAGGAGGGGGCGGCACAGATACGCAGTATTTT.

This clone appeared a few times. The chain carries TRBV19 and TRBJ2-7; 14 bases line up with TRBD2. V lost 5 bases and J lost 2; bases outside the gene matches: 11. This CDR3 region has 18 residues. Germline lookup yields CDR1 LNHDA and CDR2 SQIVND (reference sequence). The CDR3 DNA is TGTGCCAGTAGTCCGGGACTAGCGGGGGAAGCGGCCCCCTACGAGCAGTACTTC. This codes for CASSPGLAGEAAPYEQYF.

The chain couples TRBV11-3 to TRBJ1-1; D is possibly TRBD1 (6 bases). Germline V gives CDR1 SGHNT, CDR2 YENEEA. The CDR3 has 14 residues. V was clipped by 5 bases and J by 2 bases, with 12 bases between them. The CDR3 bases are TGTGCCAGCAGCGCTACAGGGCTAAACACTGAAGCTTTCTTT. It codes for CASSATGLNTEAFF.

This clone came up a few times. This chain connects TRBV9 to TRBJ1-6; D is unclear. This CDR3 comprises 14 residues. The V and J ends lost 0 bases and 7 bases respectively, with 8 bases between them. Germline CDR1 SGDLS, CDR2 YYNGEE. CDR3 sequence reads: CASSVALDNSPLHF. The CDR3 DNA follows: TGTGCCAGCAGCGTAGCCCTCGACAATTCACCCCTCCACTTT.

J is TRBJ1-1 and V is TRBV6-1; D remains ambiguous. There are 13 residues in the CDR3. Per germline, CDR1 MNHNS and CDR2 SASEGT. V gave up 6 bases and J gave up 7 bases, with 15 bases separating them. As DNA, the CDR3 is TGTGCCAGCAGCCTTAATCCGGACCTTGAAGCTTTCTTT. Translated: CASSLNPDLEAFF.

This clone was counted only a few times. The chain couples TRBV6-5 to TRBJ1-1, with 8 positions matching TRBD1. Germline V gives CDR1 MNHEY, CDR2 SVGAGI. The V segment lost 6 bases and the J segment 4 bases; nucleotides outside the gene matches: 4. The CDR3 runs to 13 residues. CDR3 nucleotide sequence: TGTGCCAGCAGACCAACAGGGGGCACTGAAGCTTTCTTT. Translating it yields CASRPTGGTEAFF.

This clone has only a few counts. This sequence joins TRBV6-5 and TRBJ1-4, with 8 bases that match TRBD1. Germline CDR1 and CDR2: MNHEY and SVGAGI. J lost 5 bases, V lost 6 bases, and 5 bases had no gene match. There are 14 residues in the CDR3. The CDR3 loop is CASRPTGGNEKLFF. Written as DNA, the CDR3 is TGTGCCAGCAGGCCCACAGGGGGGAATGAAAAACTGTTTTTT.

This chain links TRBV20-1 with TRBJ1-5; D gene uncertain. The germline V gene has CDR1 DFQATT and CDR2 SNEGSKA (reference sequence). The V gene lost 3 bases and the J gene lost 13 bases, with 13 bases spanning the gap. This CDR3 region has 11 residues. DNA for the CDR3: TGCAGTGCTAGGTACCAATGGGGACAGCATTTT. Its translation is CSARYQWGQHF.